Shown below are 24 T cell receptor beta chains from a single sample sequenced in a study of human T cells and chemical hapten exposure. Regarding time point: patch test 3, about 24 weeks after DPC sensitization. The treatment here: therapeutic diphenylcyclopropenone sensitization with weekly scalp DPC. In TCRdb, the RACE reads were re-called with MiXCR into one record per CDR3 protein. The sample has under 200,000 distinct CDR3 sequences; around a quarter are singletons. Sequenced material: whole blood, taken in connection with sensitization to the hapten diphenylcyclopropenone (DPC). These receptors were taken from a woman aged 18-35 years with alopecia areata. Some clones in this sample may be carry-over from other donors' samples.

In its sample, this clonotype was seen a few times. J is TRBJ2-2 and V is TRBV29-1; D uncertain. The V gene lost 2 bases and the J gene lost 1 base, with 5 bases spanning the gap. This CDR3 has 13 residues. Germline lookup yields CDR1 SQVTM and CDR2 ANQGSEA. The CDR3 DNA follows: TGCAGCGTTGAATTGGAGAACACCGGGGAGCTGTTTTTT. Encoded protein: CSVELENTGELFF.

This clonotype was seen more than once but under ten times. The genes are TRBV21-1 and TRBJ1-5. TRBV21-1 is noted as a pseudogene. The CDR3 runs to 12 residues. The CDR3 DNA follows: TGTGCCAGCAAAGATTCGGGCCAGCCCCAGCATTTT. It is translated as CASKDSGQPQHF.

V and J are TRBV5-1 and TRBJ2-5, with 7 nucleotides matching TRBD1. The CDR3 runs 15 residues. With 1 base clipped from V and 5 bases from J, the junction kept 8 bases outside the gene matches. Germline CDR1 reads SGHRS; CDR2 reads YFSETQ. The CDR3 DNA is TGCGCCAGCAGCTTGAGGACAGGAGGAGAGGAGACCCAGTACTTC. It specifies CASSLRTGGEETQYF.

This clonotype was seen only a few times. V and J are TRBV7-2 and TRBJ1-6, with TRBD1 as a possible D gene (5 bases). This CDR3 comprises 16 residues. V was cut by 1 base and J by 1 base, with 8 bases left in between. CDR1 is SGHTA, CDR2 FQGNSA, per germline. This chain's CDR3 is CASSLDGGSYNSPLHF. CDR3 sequence (DNA): TGTGCCAGCAGCTTAGATGGGGGGTCCTATAATTCACCCCTCCACTTT.

Only a few counts were recorded for this clonotype. The V and J genes are TRBV10-3 and TRBJ1-1; D not resolved. CDR1 ENHRY and CDR2 SYGVKD come from the germline V gene. This CDR3 is 14 amino acids long. Trimming removed 3 bases from V and 0 bases from J, with 8 bases in between. This CDR3 reads CAISDSSLNTEAFF. The CDR3 bases are TGTGCCATCAGTGACAGTTCGTTGAACACTGAAGCTTTCTTT.

The chain has TRBV25-1 and TRBJ2-3; weak D call: TRBD1 (5 bases). Germline V gene lookup returns CDR1 MGHDK and CDR2 SYGVNS. The CDR3 covers 12 residues. Between the trimmed V and J ends, which lost 6 bases and 4 bases, there was a span of 8 bases. CDR3 amino acids: CASRTVSDTQYF. The CDR3 DNA reads as TGTGCCAGCAGGACAGTATCAGATACGCAGTATTTT.

V and J are TRBV6-2 or TRBV6-3 and TRBJ1-5; D gene uncertain. Germline V gene sequence: CDR1 MNHEY, CDR2 SVGEGT. The CDR3 covers 12 residues. The ends were cut back, 1 base at V and 6 bases at J, with 4 bases in the middle. CDR3 amino acids: CASSYLRQPQHF. CDR3 DNA: TGTGCCAGCAGTTACTTGCGTCAGCCCCAGCATTTT.

This clonotype occurred many times. The CDR3 spells CASSGPLAAKNIQYF. The DNA of the CDR3 is TGTGCCAGCAGCGGACCACTAGCGGCCAAAAACATTCAGTACTTC. This chain uses TRBV11-1 with TRBJ2-4; 7 bases match TRBD2. V lost 5 bases, J lost 1 base, and 5 bases stayed unmatched. The CDR3 contains 15 residues. In germline, CDR1 is SGHAT, CDR2 FQDESV (reference sequence).

The V call is TRBV10-3, the J call TRBJ2-1; 15 positions match TRBD2. The junction had 3 bases not matched to a gene; V was cut back by 9 bases and J by 0 bases. CDR3 length equals 16 residues. Germline-derived CDR1 and CDR2 are ENHRY and SYGVKD. CDR3 bases: TGTGCCATTGGGACTAGCGGGGGGAGCTCCTACAATGAGCAGTTCTTC. This codes for CAIGTSGGSSYNEQFF.

This clonotype was counted between two and nine times. The J gene is TRBJ1-3, the V gene TRBV15, with D possibly TRBD1 on 5 matching bases. Looked up from germline, CDR1 is LNHNV and CDR2 is YYDKDF (reference sequence). V lost 0 bases to trimming and J lost 0 bases, with 12 bases between them. There are 17 residues in the CDR3. CDR3 amino acids: CATSRDNAGVSGNTIYF. The DNA of the CDR3 is TGTGCCACCAGCAGAGATAACGCGGGGGTCTCTGGAAACACCATATATTTT.

This clonotype was detected a few times. The rearrangement joins TRBV7-2 to TRBJ1-1; D is ambiguous. The CDR3 covers 13 residues. Deletions cut 6 bases from V and 7 bases from J, with 15 bases between. Germline V gene lookup returns CDR1 SGHTA and CDR2 FQGNSA. CDR3 DNA sequence: TGTGCCAGCAGTAATGGAGCGGGCATTGAAGCTTTCTTT. Its translation is CASSNGAGIEAFF.

The J gene is TRBJ2-1, the V gene TRBV4-3, with D possibly matching TRBD1 (5 bases). The CDR3 sequence is 18 residues long. CDR1 is LGHNA and CDR2 is YSLEER in the germline V gene. V lost 1 base and J 1 base, leaving 17 bases between the germline ends. The CDR3 protein is CASSQAPRSQGSYNEQFF. The CDR3 bases are TGCGCCAGCAGCCAAGCACCGCGGAGTCAGGGTTCCTACAATGAGCAGTTCTTC.

This clonotype showed up just a few times. The chain links TRBV5-6 to TRBJ2-7; D possibly corresponds to TRBD2 (5 bases). Trimming removed 3 bases at V and 1 base at J, with 11 bases between. The CDR3 consists of 14 residues. The germline gives CDR1 SGHDT, CDR2 YYEEEE. Here the CDR3 reads CASSSTRSSYEQYF. DNA of the CDR3: TGTGCCAGCAGCTCTACTAGGAGTTCCTACGAGCAGTACTTC. Full variable domain (missing parts from reference TRBV5-6 and TRBJ2-7): DAGVTQSPTHLIKTRGQQVTLRCSPKSGHDTVSWYQQALGQGPQFIFQYYEEEERQRGNFPDRFSGHQFPNYSSELNVNALLLGDSALYLCASSSTRSSYEQYFGPGTRLTVT.

This clonotype was seen a few times. The CDR3 DNA reads as TGTGCCAGCAGTAGAGGGGCTATCACAGATACGCAGTATTTT. It codes for CASSRGAITDTQYF. The V and J genes are TRBV12-3 or TRBV12-4 and TRBJ2-3, with D perhaps matching TRBD1 or TRBD2 (5 bases each). The CDR3 length is 14 residues. V was trimmed by 5 bases and J by 2 bases, leaving 11 bases between them.

This rearrangement joins TRBV4-1 to TRBJ2-7, with 13 nucleotides matching TRBD2. The CDR3 consists of 15 residues. Germline assignment: CDR1 MGHRA and CDR2 YSYEKL. The junction had 7 bases not matched to a gene; V was cut back by 5 bases and J by 6 bases. The CDR3 sequence is CASSRGLAGKGEQYF. The CDR3 coding sequence is TGCGCCAGCAGCAGGGGACTAGCGGGAAAGGGCGAGCAGTACTTC.

The V and J genes are TRBV9 and TRBJ2-7; 10 bases are a match to TRBD2. This CDR3 is 14 amino acids long. Trimming cost V 3 bases and J 2 bases; bases outside gene matches: 2. Germline lookup yields CDR1 SGDLS and CDR2 YYNGEE. CDR3: CASSASGSTYEQYF. The CDR3 DNA sequence: TGTGCCAGCAGCGCTAGCGGGAGCACCTACGAGCAGTACTTC.

Only a few counts were recorded for this clonotype. The chain employs TRBV4-1 and TRBJ1-1; D gene uncertain. CDR3 length equals 13 residues. Germline V gene lookup returns CDR1 MGHRA and CDR2 YSYEKL. Between the trimmed V and J ends, which lost 8 bases and 1 base, there was a span of 11 bases. CDR3 coding DNA: TGCGCCAGCCTAAGTTTTAAGAACACTGAAGCTTTCTTT. It translates to CASLSFKNTEAFF.

This clonotype was observed a handful of times. The chain joins TRBV7-6 to TRBJ1-1, with D possibly being TRBD1 (6 bases). The CDR3 extends over 13 amino acids. The V gene lost 4 bases and the J gene lost 4 bases, with 10 bases spanning the gap. The germline CDR1 and CDR2 sequences are SGHVS and FNYEAQ. CDR3 sequence: CASSSRGGTEAFF. CDR3 coding DNA: TGTGCCAGCAGCTCCAGGGGAGGCACTGAAGCTTTCTTT.

The chain combines TRBV7-2 with TRBJ2-7; the D gene is possibly TRBD1 (5 bases). Per the germline V gene, CDR1 is SGHTA and CDR2 is FQGNSA. The V end lost 4 bases, the J end lost 4 bases, and 17 bases lay between the germline ends. The CDR3 has 15 amino acids. The chain's CDR3 is CASSSLSQGPYEQYF. Here the CDR3 DNA reads TGTGCCAGCAGCTCCTTAAGCCAGGGCCCGTACGAGCAGTACTTC.

This chain links TRBV15 with TRBJ2-2; the D gene is possibly TRBD1 (6 bases). This CDR3 region has 15 residues. CDR1 is LNHNV, CDR2 YYDKDF, per germline (reference sequence). Trimming shortened V by 3 bases and J by 7 bases, and 15 bases separated the two germline ends. CDR3 nucleotides: TGTGCCACCAGCAGCGACTGGGGGCAAATCGGGGAGCTGTTTTTT. Its translation: CATSSDWGQIGELFF.

A few counts support this clonotype. The chain joins TRBV11-1 to TRBJ2-1; weak D call: TRBD2 (5 bases). The CDR3 length is 17 residues. V lost 2 bases and J 0 bases, leaving 14 bases between the germline ends. The V gene's germline CDR1 is SGHAT and CDR2 FQDESV (reference sequence). The DNA for the CDR3 is TGTGCCAGCAGCTTAAGACCTAGAGGGAGCTCCTACAATGAGCAGTTCTTC. Its translation is CASSLRPRGSSYNEQFF.

This clonotype has more than one count but fewer than ten. The J gene is TRBJ2-3, the V gene TRBV5-1; 8 bases match TRBD2. V lost 4 bases and J lost 6; bases outside the gene matches: 13. The CDR3 runs to 16 residues. Germline V lookup: CDR1 SGHRS, CDR2 YFSETQ. The CDR3 DNA is TGCGCCAGCAGCGCGCTCTTCCGGGGGGGCCTGGATACGCAGTATTTT. Residues: CASSALFRGGLDTQYF.

This clonotype was counted between two and nine times. The chain employs TRBV15 and TRBJ2-1; TRBD2 is a possible D gene (5 bases). This CDR3 comprises 16 residues. V dropped 2 bases and J dropped 0 bases, with 11 bases sitting between them. Germline CDR1 reads LNHNV; CDR2 reads YYDKDF (reference sequence). CDR3 nucleotides: TGTGCCACCAGCAGACCCCCGGGGAGCTCCTACAATGAGCAGTTCTTC. As protein: CATSRPPGSSYNEQFF.

CDR3 residues: CASSVAWERSTEAFF. The DNA of the CDR3 is TGTGCCAGCAGCGTAGCGTGGGAGAGAAGCACTGAAGCTTTCTTT. The chain recombines TRBV9 with TRBJ1-1; D gene unclear. Trimming took off 0 bases at V and 4 bases at J, with 13 bases between the two ends. The CDR3 has 15 amino acids. Germline-derived CDR1 and CDR2 are SGDLS and YYNGEE. Complete variable domain (other parts from reference TRBV9 and TRBJ1-1): DSGVTQTPKHLITATGQRVTLRCSPRSGDLSVYWYQQSLDQGLQFLIQYYNGEERAKGNILERFSAQQFPDLHSELNLSSLELGDSALYFCASSVAWERSTEAFFGQGTRLTVV.